The 16 T cell receptor beta chains below were found in one sample sequenced in a study of vaccination effects on CD4 cells after COVID-19. No antigens are known for them. Only in-frame clones appear in the TCRdb table, and some are missing; sequencing was by immunoSEQ multiplex PCR. The sample includes roughly 25,000 clones, around 79% seen only once; the top ten take over 7.5%. Ahead of sequencing, the ViraFEST assay grew antigen-specific CD4+ T cells using viral peptide pools. Following an approximately ten-day culture, CD4+ T cells were purified. Of the BNT162b2 and mRNA-1273 vaccines, participants received two doses of one or the other. Sequencing used CD4+ T cells from PBMCs cultured with SARS-CoV-2 spike peptides, obtained after COVID-19 vaccination. Receptor source: a human donor who received a COVID-19 vaccine.

The V gene is TRBV25-1, the J gene TRBJ1-4; 10 bases align to TRBD1. V trimming: 4 bases; J trimming: 13 bases; junction bases outside the gene matches: 12. The CDR3 is made up of 15 amino acids. Per the germline V gene, CDR1 is MGHDK and CDR2 is SYGVNS. CDR3: CASSGWTGGGWLLFF. The CDR3 DNA sequence: TGTGCCAGCAGTGGTTGGACAGGGGGGGGATGGCTACTGTTTTTT.

The J gene is TRBJ1-2, the V gene TRBV12-5; D remains unclear. The CDR3 contains 16 residues. Trimming left V 2 bases short and J 3 bases short, with 16 bases between. The germline V gene encodes CDR1 LGHNT and CDR2 FRNRAP. CDR3 bases: TGTGCTAGTGGTTTGACCATTACGCGTGAGGACTATGGCTACACCTTC. It specifies CASGLTITREDYGYTF.

The chain is built from TRBV4-1 and TRBJ2-7; D is ambiguous. Germline CDR1 is MGHRA and CDR2 is YSYEKL. Trimming pared 1 base from V and 2 bases from J, leaving 12 bases between. The CDR3 is 15 residues long. This CDR3 is CASSQVVRSPYEQYF. The CDR3 nucleotides are TGCGCCAGCAGCCAAGTCGTCCGGAGCCCCTACGAGCAGTACTTC.

This sequence joins TRBV11-2 and TRBJ2-5; TRBD2 matches 15 bases. Trimming at V came to 8 bases and at J to 4 bases, leaving 2 bases not matched to a gene. The CDR3 totals 14 residues. Per germline, CDR1 SGHAT and CDR2 FQNNGV. The CDR3 DNA is TGTGCCAGCGCGGGACTAGCGGGAGGAGAGACCCAGTACTTC. Translating gives CASAGLAGGETQYF.

This clone was recorded a few times. The rearrangement links TRBV24-1 to TRBJ1-1; D gene ambiguous. CDR3 length: 14 amino acids. Germline V lookup: CDR1 KGHDR, CDR2 SFDVKD. V lost 6 bases and J 3 bases, leaving 13 bases between the germline ends. The CDR3 loop reads CATSKKGWDTEAFF. The CDR3 DNA is TGTGCCACCAGTAAGAAAGGTTGGGACACTGAAGCTTTCTTT.

The chain carries TRBV29-1 and TRBJ1-1, with D maybe TRBD1 (6 bases). The V and J ends lost 4 bases and 1 base respectively, with 10 bases between them. The CDR3 consists of 13 residues. The V gene's germline CDR1 is SQVTM and CDR2 ANQGSEA. CDR3 residues: CSVARQENTEAFF. CDR3 nucleotides: TGCAGCGTTGCGAGACAGGAGAACACTGAAGCTTTCTTT. Using reference TRBV29-1 and TRBJ1-1 for the parts outside the CDR3, the full variable domain is SAVISQKPSRDICQRGTSLTIQCQVDSQVTMMFWYRQQPGQSLTLIATANQGSEATYESGFVIDKFPISRPNLTFSTLTVSNMSPEDSSIYLCSVARQENTEAFFGQGTRLTVV.

The rearrangement links TRBV5-1 to TRBJ1-2, with TRBD1 as a possible D gene (5 bases). Trimming took off 5 bases at V and 2 bases at J, with 10 bases between the two ends. This CDR3 spans 13 amino acids. Germline-derived CDR1 and CDR2 are SGHRS and YFSETQ. The CDR3 sequence: CASRWDVNYGYTF. The DNA for the CDR3 is TGCGCCAGCAGGTGGGACGTCAACTATGGCTACACCTTC.

The rearrangement uses TRBV7-8 and TRBJ2-7, with TRBD2 as a possible D gene (6 bases). Germline assignment: CDR1 SGHVS and CDR2 FQNEAQ. V was pared by 2 bases and J by 3 bases, with 11 bases between. This CDR3 is 14 amino acids long. In nucleotides, the CDR3 is TGTGCCAGCAGCTTAATTCCGGGAGTCTACGAGCAGTACTTC. Its protein is CASSLIPGVYEQYF.

The chain is built from TRBV5-1 and TRBJ1-1; 8 bases align to TRBD1. V shed 3 bases and J 4 bases; nucleotides not matched to a gene: 8. This CDR3 spans 15 amino acids. Germline-derived CDR1 and CDR2 are SGHRS and YFSETQ. In DNA, the CDR3 is TGCGCCAGCAGCTGGGAACAGGGGGTGAGCACTGAAGCTTTCTTT. Its protein is CASSWEQGVSTEAFF. The complete variable domain, with remaining parts taken from reference TRBV5-1 and TRBJ1-1, reads KAGVTQTPRYLIKTRGQQVTLSCSPISGHRSVSWYQQTPGQGLQFLFEYFSETQRNKGNFPGRFSGRQFSNSRSEMNVSTLELGDSALYLCASSWEQGVSTEAFFGQGTRLTVV.

The gene calls are TRBV19 and TRBJ1-3; D unresolved. Between the trimmed V and J ends, which lost 10 bases and 0 bases, there was a span of 22 bases. Germline V gene sequence: CDR1 LNHDA, CDR2 SQIVND (reference sequence). The CDR3 totals 17 residues. CDR3 DNA sequence: TGTGCCACCGCTTCACAGATCCTTCGCTTCTCTGGAAACACCATATATTTT. It is translated as CATASQILRFSGNTIYF.

This clone has more than one count but fewer than ten. The chain couples TRBV2 to TRBJ1-6, with D uncertain. V lost 4 bases and J lost 7, with 8 bases in between. Germline CDR1 is SNHLY and CDR2 is FYNNEI. The CDR3 has 13 amino acids. This CDR3 reads CASSAWQNSPLHF. In DNA form, the CDR3 reads TGTGCCAGCAGTGCCTGGCAAAATTCACCCCTCCACTTT.

The rearrangement joins TRBV9 to TRBJ2-7; D might be TRBD2 (6 bases). V lost 0 bases and J lost 3, with 10 bases in between. Germline assignment: CDR1 SGDLS and CDR2 YYNGEE. The CDR3 loop spans 14 amino acids. In nucleotides, the CDR3 is TGTGCCAGCAGCGTAGATCTGGGAGGCTACGAGCAGTACTTC. Translating gives CASSVDLGGYEQYF.

The chain carries TRBV9 and TRBJ2-3; no clear D. CDR1 SGDLS and CDR2 YYNGEE come from the germline V gene. With 0 bases removed from V and 2 bases from J, the gap between germline ends came to 4 bases. There are 13 residues in the CDR3. As DNA, the CDR3 is TGTGCCAGCAGCGTAGAACACACAGATACGCAGTATTTT. Translated, it gives CASSVEHTDTQYF.

The chain links TRBV19 to TRBJ1-1; 10 bases are shared with TRBD1. CDR3 length: 17 amino acids. Germline V CDR1 and CDR2: LNHDA, SQIVND (reference sequence). The J segment lost 6 bases and the V segment lost 6 bases, leaving 16 bases of the junction unmatched. CDR3 sequence (DNA): TGTGCCAGTAGCGGTGGGACAGGGGCCCCCCCGAGGGCTGAAGCTTTCTTT. Protein: CASSGGTGAPPRAEAFF.

This chain joins TRBV20-1 and TRBJ1-1; D remains unclear. The V end lost 5 bases, the J end lost 3 bases, and 7 bases lay between the germline ends. Germline V gene sequence: CDR1 DFQATT, CDR2 SNEGSKA (reference sequence). This CDR3 is 11 amino acids long. The CDR3 reads CSARPYTEAFF. The CDR3 DNA follows: TGCAGTGCTCGACCGTACACTGAAGCTTTCTTT.

The chain employs TRBV5-1 and TRBJ1-2; D is undetermined. The V gene lost 0 bases and the J gene lost 5 bases, with 17 bases spanning the gap. The germline CDR1 and CDR2 sequences are SGHRS and YFSETQ. CDR3 length equals 16 residues. Here the CDR3 reads CASSLGLAASGYGYTF. Written as DNA, the CDR3 is TGCGCCAGCAGCTTGGGGTTGGCGGCCAGTGGGTATGGCTACACCTTC.